These T cell receptor beta chains were read from a single sample in a study of T-cell reconstitution after alpha-beta-depleted transplantation in children. TCRdb used MiXCR to reprocess the PCR reads, holding one entry per CDR3 protein. The sample has hundreds of thousands of distinct CDR3 sequences, over 25% seen once. Sequenced here: PBMCs from the stem cell graft donor, sampled from the stem cell graft. The receptors were sampled from a human donor who donated a stem cell graft to a child with aplastic anemia. CDR3s include the opening cysteine and the closing phenylalanine or tryptophan. The D gene is left open where the match is weak. Size is omitted from some rows. Given values are once, few, many or a class for expanded clones.

j_call: TRBJ1-5
v_call: TRBV12-3/TRBV12-4
d_call: NA
clone_size: NA
cdr3_nt: TGTGCCAGCCGATCCGGGCAGATAAATCAGCCCCAGCATTTT
cdr3_aa: CASRSGQINQPQHF

j_call: TRBJ1-1
v_call: TRBV29-1
d_call: NA
clone_size: NA
cdr3_nt: TGCAGCGTCCCCCGGGGGGGGGGGATAAAGAACACTGAAGCTTTCTTT
cdr3_aa: CSVPRGGGIKNTEAFF

j_call: TRBJ2-7
v_call: TRBV2
d_call: NA
clone_size: NA
cdr3_nt: TGTGCCAGGCGGACAGAGTCCTACGAGCAGTACTTC
cdr3_aa: CARRTESYEQYF

j_call: TRBJ2-7
v_call: TRBV4-2
d_call: TRBD2
clone_size: NA
cdr3_nt: TGTGCCAGCAGCCGGGGACTAGCGGGACTTGACAGCTCCTACGAGCAGTACTTC
cdr3_aa: CASSRGLAGLDSSYEQYF

j_call: TRBJ2-7
v_call: TRBV6-2/TRBV6-3
d_call: TRBD2
clone_size: few
cdr3_nt: TGTGCCAGCACCGACCACCTAGCGGGACGCTACGAGCAGTACTTC
cdr3_aa: CASTDHLAGRYEQYF

j_call: TRBJ1-1
v_call: TRBV30
d_call: NA
clone_size: NA
cdr3_nt: TGTGCCTGGAGTGTATGGGGCCCGAACACTGAAGCTTTCTTT
cdr3_aa: CAWSVWGPNTEAFF

j_call: TRBJ1-1
v_call: TRBV7-8
d_call: NA
clone_size: few
cdr3_nt: TGTGCCAGCAGCTATTCAGGGGCCCCGGGAACTGAAGCTTTCTTT
cdr3_aa: CASSYSGAPGTEAFF

j_call: TRBJ2-3
v_call: TRBV5-4
d_call: TRBD2
clone_size: few
cdr3_nt: TGTGCCAGCAGCAAGGGGACTAGCCCAGATACGCAGTATTTT
cdr3_aa: CASSKGTSPDTQYF

j_call: TRBJ1-1
v_call: TRBV21-1
d_call: NA
clone_size: NA
cdr3_nt: TGTGCCAGCAGCAAGTGTCACAATTGGGGGGGTATTGGTGAAGCTTTCTTT
cdr3_aa: CASSKCHNWGGIGEAFF

j_call: TRBJ2-2
v_call: TRBV7-9
d_call: TRBD2
clone_size: NA
cdr3_nt: TGTGCCAGCAGCTTAACTAGCGGAGAGCTGGCCGGGGAGCTGTTTTTT
cdr3_aa: CASSLTSGELAGELFF

j_call: TRBJ1-5
v_call: TRBV12-3/TRBV12-4
d_call: NA
clone_size: NA
cdr3_nt: TGTGCCAGCAGTTCCGCAGGGGCGCAGCCCCAGCATTTT
cdr3_aa: CASSSAGAQPQHF

j_call: TRBJ1-5
v_call: TRBV18
d_call: TRBD1
clone_size: NA
cdr3_nt: TGTGCTACCAGGGGGGGTGATCAGCCCCAGCATTTT
cdr3_aa: CATRGGDQPQHF

j_call: TRBJ2-7
v_call: TRBV19
d_call: TRBD1
clone_size: NA
cdr3_nt: TGTGCCACCTCCTTCCGGGACAGACTTTACGAGCAGTACTTC
cdr3_aa: CATSFRDRLYEQYF

j_call: TRBJ1-2
v_call: TRBV6-5
d_call: NA
clone_size: NA
cdr3_nt: TGTGCCAGCAGTTACTCAACCCGGGACACATATGGCTACACCTTC
cdr3_aa: CASSYSTRDTYGYTF

j_call: TRBJ2-1
v_call: TRBV12-3/TRBV12-4
d_call: TRBD2
clone_size: few
cdr3_nt: TGTGCCAGCAGTTTAATTTTCGGGAGGGGTCACAATGAGCAGTTCTTC
cdr3_aa: CASSLIFGRGHNEQFF

j_call: TRBJ1-1
v_call: TRBV20-1
d_call: TRBD1
clone_size: few
cdr3_nt: TGCAGTGCTATCGGTACGACAGGGCCTGAAGCTTTCTTT
cdr3_aa: CSAIGTTGPEAFF

j_call: TRBJ1-5
v_call: TRBV19
d_call: TRBD1
clone_size: once
cdr3_nt: TGTGCCAGTAGAATAGGACAGGGTAACGGGCAGCCCCAGCATTTT
cdr3_aa: CASRIGQGNGQPQHF

j_call: TRBJ2-2
v_call: TRBV7-9
d_call: NA
clone_size: NA
cdr3_nt: TGTGCCAGCAGCTTAGCGTCGGCAGGGGACACCGGGGAGCTGTTTTTT
cdr3_aa: CASSLASAGDTGELFF

j_call: TRBJ2-7
v_call: TRBV25-1
d_call: TRBD1
clone_size: NA
cdr3_nt: TGTGCCAGCAACGACAGGGGAAACTACGAGCAGTACTTC
cdr3_aa: CASNDRGNYEQYF

j_call: TRBJ1-2
v_call: TRBV5-6
d_call: NA
clone_size: few
cdr3_nt: TGTGCCAGCAGCCCTGGAGGGGGGGGCTCTTCTTATGGCTACACCTTC
cdr3_aa: CASSPGGGGSSYGYTF

j_call: TRBJ1-2
v_call: TRBV6-1
d_call: NA
clone_size: NA
cdr3_nt: TGTGCCAGCAGCCACCCTGAGGGCAGGGGTAGATTCGGCTACACCTTC
cdr3_aa: CASSHPEGRGRFGYTF

j_call: TRBJ2-3
v_call: TRBV27
d_call: NA
clone_size: NA
cdr3_nt: TGTGCCAGCAGGGTGGGAAACGTAGATACGCAGTATTTT
cdr3_aa: CASRVGNVDTQYF

j_call: TRBJ2-5
v_call: TRBV5-6
d_call: NA
clone_size: NA
cdr3_nt: TGTGCCAGCAGCTTGAAGGGACCAAAAGAGACCCAGTACTTC
cdr3_aa: CASSLKGPKETQYF

j_call: TRBJ1-1
v_call: TRBV20-1
d_call: NA
clone_size: NA
cdr3_nt: TGCAGTGCTAACTCGGGACATCGGGCCACTGAAGCTTTCTTT
cdr3_aa: CSANSGHRATEAFF

j_call: TRBJ1-5
v_call: TRBV20-1
d_call: NA
clone_size: NA
cdr3_nt: TGCAGTGCTAGACCTCTTTATCAGCCCCAGCATTTT
cdr3_aa: CSARPLYQPQHF

j_call: TRBJ1-4
v_call: TRBV6-1
d_call: NA
clone_size: few
cdr3_nt: TGTGCCAGCAGCGCGGGGACTTTTGAAAAACTGTTTTTT
cdr3_aa: CASSAGTFEKLFF

j_call: TRBJ2-4
v_call: TRBV18
d_call: TRBD2
clone_size: NA
cdr3_nt: TGTGCCAGCTCAAGGGACTACCTAGCCAAAAACATTCAGTACTTC
cdr3_aa: CASSRDYLAKNIQYF

j_call: TRBJ2-2
v_call: TRBV12-3/TRBV12-4
d_call: TRBD2
clone_size: few
cdr3_nt: TGTGCCAGCAGTCTGGGACTAGCGGTCGGGGAGCTGTTTTTT
cdr3_aa: CASSLGLAVGELFF

j_call: TRBJ2-3
v_call: TRBV4-1
d_call: NA
clone_size: NA
cdr3_nt: TGCGCCAGCAGCCCTTCCGGGACGGGCACAGATACGCAGTATTTT
cdr3_aa: CASSPSGTGTDTQYF

j_call: TRBJ1-3
v_call: TRBV12-3/TRBV12-4
d_call: NA
clone_size: few
cdr3_nt: TGTGCCAGCAGCCTGGGACGGTCCTCTGGAAACACCATATATTTT
cdr3_aa: CASSLGRSSGNTIYF

j_call: TRBJ1-2
v_call: TRBV30
d_call: NA
clone_size: NA
cdr3_nt: TGTGCCTGGAGGGGGGTGGGGGCGCGTGGCTACACCTTC
cdr3_aa: CAWRGVGARGYTF

j_call: TRBJ2-7
v_call: TRBV6-2/TRBV6-3
d_call: NA
clone_size: NA
cdr3_nt: TGTGCCAGCACCAAATACGACAGCTACGAGCAGTACTTC
cdr3_aa: CASTKYDSYEQYF

j_call: TRBJ2-6
v_call: TRBV29-1
d_call: TRBD2
clone_size: NA
cdr3_nt: TGCAGCGTTATAAGCCCCAGTACTAGCGGGAGTCTCGCTGGGGCCAACGTCCTGACTTTC
cdr3_aa: CSVISPSTSGSLAGANVLTF

j_call: TRBJ1-5
v_call: TRBV18
d_call: NA
clone_size: NA
cdr3_nt: TGTGCCAGCTCTCGTGGGGGGCAGAGCAATCAGCCCCAGCATTTT
cdr3_aa: CASSRGGQSNQPQHF

j_call: TRBJ2-7
v_call: TRBV6-2/TRBV6-3
d_call: NA
clone_size: NA
cdr3_nt: TGTGCCAGCAGGAGTACGGCCTACGAGCAGTACTTC
cdr3_aa: CASRSTAYEQYF

j_call: TRBJ2-2
v_call: TRBV12-5
d_call: NA
clone_size: NA
cdr3_nt: TGTGCTAGTGGTTTGGACCCCAGGAGGGCAGAGGGGAACACCGGGGAGCTGTTTTTT
cdr3_aa: CASGLDPRRAEGNTGELFF

j_call: TRBJ2-1
v_call: TRBV20-1
d_call: TRBD2
clone_size: NA
cdr3_nt: TGCAGTGCTATAGGACTAGCGGGAGATTACAATGAGCAGTTCTTC
cdr3_aa: CSAIGLAGDYNEQFF

j_call: TRBJ2-1
v_call: TRBV15
d_call: NA
clone_size: NA
cdr3_nt: TGTGCCACCAGCAGAGATCTTGAGCAGTTCTTC
cdr3_aa: CATSRDLEQFF

j_call: TRBJ1-2
v_call: TRBV6-1
d_call: NA
clone_size: NA
cdr3_nt: TGTGCCAGCAGCCCGTCTTGGGGGATCCCTAACTATGGCTACACCTTC
cdr3_aa: CASSPSWGIPNYGYTF

j_call: TRBJ2-5
v_call: TRBV9
d_call: TRBD1
clone_size: NA
cdr3_nt: TGTGCCAGCAGCGTAGTTGGGACAGGGCCCCAAGAGACCCAGTACTTC
cdr3_aa: CASSVVGTGPQETQYF

j_call: TRBJ2-3
v_call: TRBV7-3
d_call: TRBD2
clone_size: NA
cdr3_nt: TGTGCCAGCAGCTACGGACTAGCGGGCGCACTTCAGACGCAGTATTTT
cdr3_aa: CASSYGLAGALQTQYF

j_call: TRBJ2-2
v_call: TRBV29-1
d_call: TRBD2
clone_size: few
cdr3_nt: TGCAGCGCTAGCGGGAGGGGGACCGGGGAGCTGTTTTTT
cdr3_aa: CSASGRGTGELFF

j_call: TRBJ2-2
v_call: TRBV29-1
d_call: NA
clone_size: NA
cdr3_nt: TGCAGCGTGACAGGCACCGGGGAGCTGTTTTTT
cdr3_aa: CSVTGTGELFF

j_call: TRBJ2-1
v_call: TRBV5-1
d_call: NA
clone_size: NA
cdr3_nt: TGCGCCAGCAGACAGGGCTTTTCCAATGAGCAGTTCTTC
cdr3_aa: CASRQGFSNEQFF

j_call: TRBJ1-3
v_call: TRBV30
d_call: NA
clone_size: few
cdr3_nt: TGTGCCTGGAGTGTACTCTCTGGAAACACCATATATTTT
cdr3_aa: CAWSVLSGNTIYF

j_call: TRBJ2-1
v_call: TRBV6-6
d_call: NA
clone_size: few
cdr3_nt: TGTGCCAGCAGTTATAGAATAGCGGATAACAATGAGCAGTTCTTC
cdr3_aa: CASSYRIADNNEQFF

j_call: TRBJ2-3
v_call: TRBV7-2
d_call: NA
clone_size: few
cdr3_nt: TGTGCCAGCAGCCCTGGGTTCTACCCCGCAGATACGCAGTATTTT
cdr3_aa: CASSPGFYPADTQYF